A single sample gave rise to the 4 T cell receptor beta chains below, sequenced in a study of cytomegalovirus exposure and HLA in healthy donors. The primer mix had 60 Vbeta and 13 Jbeta primers. This table comes from immunoSEQ multiplex PCR, and its TCRdb copy is limited to in-frame clones, with some not included. The sample consists of under 200,000 clones, roughly 75% of them appearing once. The sample consisted of PBMCs. Receptor source: a male donor in good health and CMV-seronegative.

CDR3 sequence: CASSFSGGQLHEQYF. As DNA, the CDR3 is TGCGCCAGCAGCTTCAGCGGGGGGCAATTGCACGAGCAGTACTTC. V gene TRBV5-1 combines with J gene TRBJ2-7; 9 bases line up with TRBD2. Germline CDR1 SGHRS, CDR2 YFSETQ. V dropped 2 bases and J dropped 5; count of bases not matched to a gene: 8. This CDR3 region has 15 residues.

The sample holds a few counts of this clone. This chain joins TRBV19 and TRBJ1-5; 9 bases map to TRBD1. Germline lookup yields CDR1 LNHDA and CDR2 SQIVND (reference sequence). Trimming cost V 8 bases and J 2 bases; bases outside gene matches: 7. The CDR3 loop spans 15 amino acids. The CDR3 DNA sequence: TGTGCCAGTCGGACAGGGGATTTAGGCAATCAGCCCCAGCATTTT. Amino acid sequence: CASRTGDLGNQPQHF.

The chain employs TRBV5-1 and TRBJ2-5; 10 bases are a match to TRBD2. V gave up 4 bases and J gave up 6 bases; unmatched junction bases: 9. The CDR3 extends over 15 amino acids. The germline V gene has CDR1 SGHRS and CDR2 YFSETQ. CDR3 DNA: TGCGCCAGCAGCCTACTAAGCGGGGGGGTCAAGACCCAGTACTTC. Its translation is CASSLLSGGVKTQYF.

The chain couples TRBV6-1 to TRBJ2-7; 9 bases fit TRBD1. The CDR3 contains 14 residues. The ends lost 4 bases at V and 3 bases at J; junction bases unmatched: 4. Germline CDR1 reads MNHNS; CDR2 reads SASEGT. CDR3 sequence reads: CASSAGTGSYEQYF. The CDR3 region has the DNA TGTGCCAGCAGTGCGGGGACAGGGAGCTACGAGCAGTACTTC.